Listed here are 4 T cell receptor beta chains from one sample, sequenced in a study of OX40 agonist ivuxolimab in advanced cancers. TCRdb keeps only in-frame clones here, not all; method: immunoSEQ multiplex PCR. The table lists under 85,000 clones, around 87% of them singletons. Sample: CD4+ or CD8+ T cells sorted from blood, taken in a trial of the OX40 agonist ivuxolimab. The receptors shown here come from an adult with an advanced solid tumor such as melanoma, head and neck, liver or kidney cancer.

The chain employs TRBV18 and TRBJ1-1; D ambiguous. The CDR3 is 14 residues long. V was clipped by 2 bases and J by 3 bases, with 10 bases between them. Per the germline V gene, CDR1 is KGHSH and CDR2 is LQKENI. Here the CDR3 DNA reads TGTGCCAGCTCACCATTGAGGCGGGACACTGAAGCTTTCTTT. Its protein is CASSPLRRDTEAFF.

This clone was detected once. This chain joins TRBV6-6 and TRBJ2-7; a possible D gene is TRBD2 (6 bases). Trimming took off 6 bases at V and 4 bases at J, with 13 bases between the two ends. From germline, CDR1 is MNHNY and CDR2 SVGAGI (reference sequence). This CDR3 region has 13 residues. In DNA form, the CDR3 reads TGTGCCAGCAGCACGATCGCGGGGTACGAGCAGTACTTC. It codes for CASSTIAGYEQYF.

CDR3 sequence reads: CASSPLIRDRYNSPLHF. CDR3 coding DNA: TGTGCCAGCTCACCCTTGATACGGGACAGGTATAATTCACCCCTCCACTTT. The V gene is TRBV18, the J gene TRBJ1-6; 8 positions agree with TRBD1. From germline, CDR1 is KGHSH and CDR2 LQKENI. V gave up 3 bases and J gave up 4 bases; unmatched junction bases: 8. This CDR3 region has 17 residues.

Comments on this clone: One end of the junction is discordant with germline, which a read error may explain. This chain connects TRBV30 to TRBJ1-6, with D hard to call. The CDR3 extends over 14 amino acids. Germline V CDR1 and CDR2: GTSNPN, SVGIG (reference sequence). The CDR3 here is CAWRSRGNGSPPHF. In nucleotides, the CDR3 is TGTGCCTGGAGGTCAAGAGGGAATGGTTCACCCCCCCACTTT.